The next 24 T cell receptor beta chains were all read from a single sample in a study of identical twins. TCRdb processed the 5' RACE reads anew with MiXCR; each CDR3 protein has one entry. Among approximately 890,000 distinct CDR3 sequences listed, around 12% were seen once. These data also featured in a second study, about yellow fever vaccine responses in identical twins.

Sample: PBMCs. The receptor set was obtained from a woman between 18 and 30 years old in good health.

V is TRBV2 and J is TRBJ2-7, with D perhaps matching TRBD2 (5 bases). V lost 8 bases and J lost 0, with 14 bases in between. The V gene's germline CDR1 is SNHLY and CDR2 FYNNEI. The CDR3 is 14 amino acids. The CDR3 here is CASHSESNSYEQYV. The CDR3 DNA sequence: TGTGCCAGCCATAGCGAATCAAACTCCTACGAGCAGTACGTC.

This clonotype was seen more than once but under ten times. The chain uses TRBV20-1 and TRBJ2-1; no firm D call. This CDR3 has 14 residues. Trimming cost V 5 bases and J 2 bases, with 13 bases left between them. CDR1 DFQATT and CDR2 SNEGSKA come from the germline V gene (reference sequence). The chain's CDR3 is CSAPPWAAYNEQFF. The DNA of the CDR3 is TGCAGTGCTCCGCCTTGGGCAGCCTACAATGAGCAGTTCTTC.

There are a few counts of this clonotype. The rearrangement uses TRBV21-1 and TRBJ2-3; the D call of TRBD2 is as the table states it, not checked on the DNA. TRBV21-1 is a pseudogene. There are 16 residues in the CDR3. The CDR3 loop is CASSTPREGRTDTQYF. The CDR3 coding sequence is TGTGCCAGCAGCACCCCCAGGGAGGGTAGAACAGATACGCAGTATTTT.

This clonotype was seen at least ten times. The CDR3 sequence: CASSSYGTPYTF. The CDR3 DNA follows: TGTGCCAGCAGTTCTTATGGCACCCCCTACACCTTC. The chain joins TRBV12-3 or TRBV12-4 to TRBJ1-2; D is unclear. CDR3 length: 12 amino acids. V was cut by 4 bases and J by 10 bases, with 13 bases left in between.

V and J are TRBV6-1 and TRBJ2-1; D is ambiguous. The CDR3 length is 15 residues. Germline V lookup: CDR1 MNHNS, CDR2 SASEGT. The V gene lost 5 bases and the J gene lost 5 bases, with 16 bases spanning the gap. The CDR3 DNA follows: TGTGCCAGCAGTCGTCTAGTTTCGTTCGACAATGAGCAGTTCTTC. Protein: CASSRLVSFDNEQFF.

Only a few counts were recorded for this clonotype. The J gene is TRBJ2-1, the V gene TRBV12-3 or TRBV12-4; the match to TRBD2 covers 11 bases. Trimming at V came to 4 bases and at J to 6 bases, leaving 8 bases not matched to a gene. The CDR3 totals 16 residues. The CDR3 nucleotides are TGTGCCAGCAGTTCCCAGGGGCTAGCGGGGGGCAATGAGCAGTTCTTC. Its translation is CASSSQGLAGGNEQFF.

This clonotype was picked up one time. The chain links TRBV6-5 to TRBJ2-1; no clear D. Trimming cost V 4 bases and J 0 bases, with 13 bases left between them. CDR1 and CDR2 (germline): MNHEY, SVGAGI. This CDR3 is built from 16 residues. The CDR3 protein is CASSSSKSGSYNEQFF. For the CDR3, the DNA is TGTGCCAGCAGTTCTTCTAAAAGTGGCTCCTACAATGAGCAGTTCTTC.

In its sample, this clonotype was seen a few times. V and J are TRBV5-5 and TRBJ2-2; 13 bases line up with TRBD2. Germline CDR1 SGHKS, CDR2 YYEKEE (reference sequence). Trimming at V came to 0 bases and at J to 5 bases, leaving 7 bases not matched to a gene. The CDR3 consists of 18 residues. In DNA, the CDR3 is TGTGCCAGCAGCTTGGGACTAGCGGGGGGCCGGGATACCGGGGAGCTGTTTTTT. This encodes CASSLGLAGGRDTGELFF.

The J gene is TRBJ2-7, the V gene TRBV18, with TRBD1 matching 10 bases. With V trimmed by 4 bases and J by 6 bases, 3 bases remained unmatched. CDR1 and CDR2 (germline): KGHSH, LQKENI. This CDR3 contains 13 residues. The CDR3 here is CASSRQGAGEQYV. CDR3 nucleotides: TGTGCCAGCTCACGACAGGGGGCGGGCGAGCAGTACGTC.

The V call is TRBV4-1, the J call TRBJ2-3; D is undetermined. The CDR3 runs to 15 residues. CDR1 and CDR2 from the germline V gene are MGHRA and YSYEKL. With 0 bases removed from V and 4 bases from J, the gap between germline ends came to 11 bases. The CDR3 sequence is CASSQDQTIADTQYF. CDR3 nucleotide sequence: TGCGCCAGCAGCCAAGATCAAACGATCGCAGATACGCAGTATTTT.

The CDR3, as DNA: TGTGCCAGCAGCCCAGGGACGGAGTTGAGTCTAAACTATGGCTACACCTTC. This sequence encodes CASSPGTELSLNYGYTF. The chain uses TRBV28 and TRBJ1-2; possible D gene TRBD1, 5 bases. The CDR3 loop spans 17 amino acids. Per germline, CDR1 MDHEN and CDR2 SYDVKM. Trimming pared 6 bases from V and 2 bases from J, leaving 22 bases between.

The rearrangement links TRBV7-6 to TRBJ2-1; D is unclear. The germline gives CDR1 SGHVS, CDR2 FNYEAQ. The V end was cut by 5 bases, the J end by 0 bases, with 14 bases between. The CDR3 covers 16 residues. The CDR3 region has the DNA TGTGCCAGCAGCCTAACAGCCTCAAGCTCCTACAATGAGCAGTTCTTC. This sequence encodes CASSLTASSSYNEQFF.

The chain has TRBV3-1 and TRBJ2-1, with D tentatively TRBD1 or TRBD2 (6 bases each). V was shortened by 2 bases and J by 9 bases, with 17 bases between the two germline ends. From germline, CDR1 is LGHDT and CDR2 YNNKEL (reference sequence). The CDR3 is 15 amino acids. The CDR3: CASSQRGLVDTEQFF. The CDR3 coding sequence is TGTGCCAGCAGCCAACGGGGGCTGGTGGATACTGAGCAGTTCTTC.

This clonotype was observed a few times. Mismatch with germline at one junction end may stem from a read error. The gene calls are TRBV5-1 and TRBJ1-1, with D perhaps matching TRBD1 (5 bases). Germline CDR1 is SGHRS and CDR2 is YFSETQ. The CDR3 consists of 14 residues. The CDR3 here is CASSGGQTNTEAFF. The CDR3 DNA follows: TGCGCCAGCAGCGGAGGACAAACGAACACTGAAGCTTTCTTC.

This sequence joins TRBV9 and TRBJ2-7, with 11 bases fitting TRBD1. CDR1 and CDR2 (germline): SGDLS, YYNGEE. CDR3 length equals 14 residues. Unmatched junction bases numbered 6, after V lost 5 bases and J lost 5 bases. CDR3 amino acids: CASSPGQGVHEQYF. The CDR3 DNA follows: TGTGCCAGCAGTCCGGGACAGGGGGTCCACGAGCAGTACTTC.

The chain uses TRBV3-1 and TRBJ2-1; maybe TRBD2 (5 bases). The length of the CDR3 is 14 residues. Germline lookup yields CDR1 LGHDT and CDR2 YNNKEL (reference sequence). Trimming removed 0 bases from V and 6 bases from J, with 9 bases in between. CDR3 sequence (DNA): TGTGCCAGCAGCCAAGAAACGGGAATCAATGAGCAGTTCTTC. Translation: CASSQETGINEQFF.

This chain connects TRBV5-1 to TRBJ2-1, with D tentatively TRBD1 (5 bases). The ends were cut back, 4 bases at V and 0 bases at J, with 14 bases in the middle. Germline CDR1 and CDR2: SGHRS and YFSETQ. This CDR3 spans 16 amino acids. CDR3 nucleotide sequence: TGCGCCAGCAGCCTGACATGGGGCAGCTCCTACAATGAGCAGTTCTTC. Its translation is CASSLTWGSSYNEQFF.

In its sample, this clonotype was seen a few times. J is TRBJ1-4 and V is TRBV3-1; D remains ambiguous. The V end was cut by 3 bases, the J end by 8 bases, with 4 bases between. This CDR3 region has 11 residues. Germline CDR1 is LGHDT and CDR2 is YNNKEL (reference sequence). The CDR3 nucleotides read TGTGCCAGCAGCCAGATGGAAAAACTGTTTTTT. Translation gives CASSQMEKLFF.

The chain has TRBV11-2 and TRBJ2-3; D may match TRBD1 or TRBD2 (5 bases each). This CDR3 region has 14 residues. Germline CDR1 and CDR2: SGHAT and FQNNGV. With 6 bases removed from V and 2 bases from J, the gap between germline ends came to 12 bases. The CDR3 reads CASRHPGATDTQYF. CDR3 DNA sequence: TGTGCCAGCAGACATCCCGGGGCCACAGATACGCAGTATTTT.

This clonotype occurred many times. This chain joins TRBV12-3 or TRBV12-4 and TRBJ2-1; possibly TRBD1 or TRBD2 for D (5 bases each). The CDR3 consists of 17 residues. Trimming stripped 2 bases from V and 6 bases from J, with 20 bases between. The CDR3 DNA is TGTGCCAGCAGTTTAAAGGAGTTGGGGGAGTCGGGCAATGAGCAGTTCTTC. The encoded protein is CASSLKELGESGNEQFF.

This clonotype was seen many times. The junction differs from germline at one of its ends, possibly a read error. CDR3: CASSQEGGGDTQYF. Here the CDR3 DNA reads TGCGCCAGCAGCCAAGAGGGGGGGGGAGATACGCAGTATTTT. The chain links TRBV3-1 to TRBJ2-3; TRBD2 is a possible D gene (7 bases). Germline V CDR1 and CDR2: LGHDT, YNNKEL (reference sequence). The CDR3 is 14 amino acids.

The V gene is TRBV7-8, the J gene TRBJ2-1; D remains ambiguous. V lost 3 bases and J lost 0, with 9 bases in between. The CDR3 has 15 amino acids. Germline V gives CDR1 SGHVS, CDR2 FQNEAQ. CDR3 loop: CASSLWVSSYNEQFF. The CDR3 region has the DNA TGTGCCAGCAGCTTGTGGGTTAGCTCCTACAATGAGCAGTTCTTC.

This clonotype was picked up a small number of times. The gene calls are TRBV20-1 and TRBJ2-1; D assignment may be TRBD1 or TRBD2 (5 bases each). The germline V gene has CDR1 DFQATT and CDR2 SNEGSKA (reference sequence). Trimming shortened V by 5 bases and J by 7 bases, and 21 bases separated the two germline ends. The CDR3 runs to 15 residues. Written as DNA, the CDR3 is TGCAGTGCTTGGGAAGGGCTATCTGGGGGAAATGAGCAGTTCTTC. As protein: CSAWEGLSGGNEQFF.

The chain recombines TRBV4-2 with TRBJ2-3; weak D call: TRBD2 (7 bases). V was trimmed by 4 bases and J by 3 bases, leaving 23 bases between them. The CDR3 extends over 18 amino acids. CDR1 is LGHNA and CDR2 is YNFKEQ in the germline V gene. In DNA form, the CDR3 reads TGTGCCAGCAGCCCCTACTATAGGTGGGGGGGCTTTACAGATACGCAGTATTTT. Translated, it gives CASSPYYRWGGFTDTQYF.